This T cell receptor (beta chain) was sequenced in a study of regulatory T cells in long-lasting Graves disease. Time point meaning: newly diagnosed GD, antithyroid drugs for less than 3 months. Scientists built the TCR library using RNA that was extracted from PBMCs. Investigators report Graves' disease was diagnosed under American Thyroid Association guidelines. CDR3 regions were amplified by Arm-PCR using iRepertoire HTBI primers to build TCR beta libraries. TCRdb called the multiplex PCR reads again in MiXCR, with one record for every CDR3 protein. This sample has around 470,000 distinct CDR3 sequences, with around 13% found just once. CDR3 length equals 15 residues. The germline gives CDR1 SGHTA, CDR2 FQGNSA. V shed 5 bases, J shed 5 bases, and the junction held 7 bases outside the gene matches. This clonotype was observed at least ten times. These data are also associated with another study on T cells in Graves' hyperthyroidism and ophthalmopathy. From that report: The HTBI primer set served for first-round RT-PCR of the TCR CDR3.

The TCR sequence derives from a woman aged 45-60 years with Graves disease. The chain combines TRBV7-2 with TRBJ2-2, with 8 bases aligning to TRBD2. The material was peripheral blood mononuclear cells (PBMCs), obtained at new diagnosis, from a patient treated with antithyroid drugs. CDR3 sequence: CASSPFSGNTGELFF. The CDR3 bases are TGTGCCAGCAGCCCCTTTAGCGGGAATACCGGGGAGCTGTTTTTT.